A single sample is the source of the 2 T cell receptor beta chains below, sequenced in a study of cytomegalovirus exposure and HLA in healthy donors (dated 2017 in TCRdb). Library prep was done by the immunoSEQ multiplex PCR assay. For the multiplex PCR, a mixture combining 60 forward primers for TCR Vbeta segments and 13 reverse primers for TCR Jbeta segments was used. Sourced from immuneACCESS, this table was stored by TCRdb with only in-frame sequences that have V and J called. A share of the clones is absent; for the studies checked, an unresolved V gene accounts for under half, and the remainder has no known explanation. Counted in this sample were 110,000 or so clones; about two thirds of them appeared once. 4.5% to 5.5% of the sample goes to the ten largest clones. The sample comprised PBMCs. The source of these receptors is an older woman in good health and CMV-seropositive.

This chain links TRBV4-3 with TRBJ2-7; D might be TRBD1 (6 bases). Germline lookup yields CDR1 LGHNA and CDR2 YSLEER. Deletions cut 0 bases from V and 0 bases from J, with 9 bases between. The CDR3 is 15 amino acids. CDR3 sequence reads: CASSQDGDNSYEQYF. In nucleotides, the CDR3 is TGCGCCAGCAGCCAAGATGGGGACAACTCCTACGAGCAGTACTTC.

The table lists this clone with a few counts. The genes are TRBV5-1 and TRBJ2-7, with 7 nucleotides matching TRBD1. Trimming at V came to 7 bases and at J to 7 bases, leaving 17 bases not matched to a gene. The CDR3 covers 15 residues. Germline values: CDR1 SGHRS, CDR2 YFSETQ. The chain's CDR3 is CASSQDGTALGEQYF. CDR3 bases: TGCGCCAGCTCCCAGGACGGGACAGCGCTAGGGGAGCAGTACTTC. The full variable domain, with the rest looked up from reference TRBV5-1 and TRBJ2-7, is KAGVTQTPRYLIKTRGQQVTLSCSPISGHRSVSWYQQTPGQGLQFLFEYFSETQRNKGNFPGRFSGRQFSNSRSEMNVSTLELGDSALYLCASSQDGTALGEQYFGPGTRLTVT.